This paragraph reports one TCR beta chain. The data stem from a study of blood T cells in healthy people across ages. Study-level background: Template switching recovered approximately one barcoded beta molecule for every two T cells.

V lost 4 bases, J lost 7 bases, and 6 bases stayed unmatched. This CDR3 has 14 residues. The V gene's germline CDR1 is LGHNA and CDR2 YNFKEQ. Donor samples were obtained from healthy Caucasian individuals from Russia, aged roughly 6 to 95. Total RNA amounts of at least 5.5 micrograms were extracted per sample. The authors ran a second PCR of about 7 to 11 cycles using a sample-barcoded 5' primer and a J-beta primer mix. Via MiXCR, TCRdb re-called the 5' RACE reads, giving one row per CDR3 protein. The table shows over 1,300,000 distinct CDR3 sequences, with roughly 64% occurring only once. The TCR was taken from a young man in good health. V usage is TRBV4-2 and J usage is TRBJ2-7; TRBD1 agrees at 11 bases. The sequencing input was blood. The CDR3 protein is CASSRGQGAREQYF. The CDR3 bases are TGTGCCAGCAGCCGCGGACAGGGGGCTAGGGAGCAGTACTTC.